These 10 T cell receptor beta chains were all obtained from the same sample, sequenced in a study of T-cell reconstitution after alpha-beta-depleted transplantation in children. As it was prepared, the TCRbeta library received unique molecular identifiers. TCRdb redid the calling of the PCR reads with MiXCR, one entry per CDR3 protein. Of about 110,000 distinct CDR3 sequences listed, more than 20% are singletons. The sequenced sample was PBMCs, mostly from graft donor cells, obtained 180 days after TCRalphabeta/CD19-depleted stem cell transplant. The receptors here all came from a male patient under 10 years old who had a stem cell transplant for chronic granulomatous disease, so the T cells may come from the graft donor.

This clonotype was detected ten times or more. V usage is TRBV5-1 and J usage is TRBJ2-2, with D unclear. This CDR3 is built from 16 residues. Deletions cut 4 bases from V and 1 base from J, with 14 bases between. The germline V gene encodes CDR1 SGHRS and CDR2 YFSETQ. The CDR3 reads CASSLPAGLNTGELFF. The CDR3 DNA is TGCGCCAGCAGCCTACCGGCAGGCTTGAACACCGGGGAGCTGTTTTTT.

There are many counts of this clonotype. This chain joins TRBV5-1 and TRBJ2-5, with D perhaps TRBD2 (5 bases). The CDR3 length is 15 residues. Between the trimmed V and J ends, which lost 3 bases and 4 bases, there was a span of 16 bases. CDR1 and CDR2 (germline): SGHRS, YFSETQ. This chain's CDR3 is CASSSYRPEGETQYF. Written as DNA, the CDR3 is TGCGCCAGCAGCTCCTACCGCCCTGAGGGAGAGACCCAGTACTTC.

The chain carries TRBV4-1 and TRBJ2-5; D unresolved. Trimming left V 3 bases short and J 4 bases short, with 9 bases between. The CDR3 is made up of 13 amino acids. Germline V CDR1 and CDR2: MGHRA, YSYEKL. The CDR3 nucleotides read TGCGCCAGCAGCCAGGTCTGGGGAGAGACCCAGTACTTC. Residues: CASSQVWGETQYF.

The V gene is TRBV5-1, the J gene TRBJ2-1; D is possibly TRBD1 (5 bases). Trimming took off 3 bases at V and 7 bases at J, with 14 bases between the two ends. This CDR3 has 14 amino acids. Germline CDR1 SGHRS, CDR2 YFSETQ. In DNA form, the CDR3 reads TGCGCCAGCAGCTCAGGTAGACAGACGAATGAGCAGTTCTTC. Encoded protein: CASSSGRQTNEQFF.

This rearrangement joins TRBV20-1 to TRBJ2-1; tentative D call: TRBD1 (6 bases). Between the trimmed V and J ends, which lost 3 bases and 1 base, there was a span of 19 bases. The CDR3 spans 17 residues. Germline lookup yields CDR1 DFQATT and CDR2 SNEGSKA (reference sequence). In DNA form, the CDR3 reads TGCAGTGCTAGCAGCCCGGGACAACAACAATCCTACAATGAGCAGTTCTTC. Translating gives CSASSPGQQQSYNEQFF.

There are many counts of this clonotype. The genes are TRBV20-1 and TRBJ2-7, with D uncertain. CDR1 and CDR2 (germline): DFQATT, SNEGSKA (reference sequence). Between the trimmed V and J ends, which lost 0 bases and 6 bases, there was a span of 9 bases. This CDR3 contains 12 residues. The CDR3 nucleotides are TGCAGTGCTAGAGAGGAAGGTCTCGAGCAGTACTTC. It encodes CSAREEGLEQYF.

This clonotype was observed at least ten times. The CDR3 region is CASSSGVVSYEQYF. Here the CDR3 DNA reads TGCGCCAGCAGTTCCGGGGTGGTGTCCTACGAGCAGTACTTC. The V call is TRBV4-3, the J call TRBJ2-7, with a weak D call TRBD2 (5 bases). This CDR3 spans 14 amino acids. Trimming removed 6 bases at V and 1 base at J, with 13 bases between. Germline V gene lookup returns CDR1 LGHNA and CDR2 YSLEER.

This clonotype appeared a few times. The CDR3: CSALGLPGLAGRQETQYF. CDR3 DNA sequence: TGCAGTGCCTTAGGCTTACCGGGACTAGCGGGAAGACAAGAGACCCAGTACTTC. This chain links TRBV20-1 with TRBJ2-5, with 13 bases aligning to TRBD2. This CDR3 is 18 amino acids long. V gave up 6 bases and J gave up 2 bases; unmatched junction bases: 15. Germline lookup yields CDR1 DFQATT and CDR2 SNEGSKA (reference sequence).

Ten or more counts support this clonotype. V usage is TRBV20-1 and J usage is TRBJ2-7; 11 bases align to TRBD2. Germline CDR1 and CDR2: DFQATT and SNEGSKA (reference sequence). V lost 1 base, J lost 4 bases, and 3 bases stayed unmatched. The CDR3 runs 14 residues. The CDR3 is CSARAGTSGYEQYF. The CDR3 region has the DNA TGCAGTGCTAGAGCCGGGACTAGCGGTTACGAGCAGTACTTC.

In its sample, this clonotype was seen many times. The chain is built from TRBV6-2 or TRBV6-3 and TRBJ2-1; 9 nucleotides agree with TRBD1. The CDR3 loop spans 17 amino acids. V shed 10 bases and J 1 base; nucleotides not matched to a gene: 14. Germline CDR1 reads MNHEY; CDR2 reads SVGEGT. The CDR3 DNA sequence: TGTGCCACCGCATTAATCCGCGGGACAGGGTCCTACAATGAGCAGTTCTTC. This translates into CATALIRGTGSYNEQFF.